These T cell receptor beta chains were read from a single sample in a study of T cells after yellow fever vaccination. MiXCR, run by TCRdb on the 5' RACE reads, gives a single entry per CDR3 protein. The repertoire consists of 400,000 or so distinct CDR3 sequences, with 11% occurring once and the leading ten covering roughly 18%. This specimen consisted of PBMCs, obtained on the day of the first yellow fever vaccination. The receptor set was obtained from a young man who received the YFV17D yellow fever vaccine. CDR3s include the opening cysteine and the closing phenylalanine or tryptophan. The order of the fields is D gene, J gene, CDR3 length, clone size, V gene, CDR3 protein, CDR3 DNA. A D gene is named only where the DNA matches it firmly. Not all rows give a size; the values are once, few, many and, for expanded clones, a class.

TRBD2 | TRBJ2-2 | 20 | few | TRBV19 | CASSRHPGLARDGDAGELFF | TGTGCCAGTAGTAGACATCCGGGACTAGCTCGTGATGGTGACGCCGGGGAGCTGTTTTTT
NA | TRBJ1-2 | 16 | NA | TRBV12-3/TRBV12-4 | CASSSPRGVRGYGYTF | TGTGCCAGCAGTTCACCCCGGGGGGTTAGGGGCTATGGCTACACCTTC
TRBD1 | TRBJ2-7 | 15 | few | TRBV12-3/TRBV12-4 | CASSFSGQGSYEQYF | TGTGCCAGCAGTTTTTCCGGACAGGGGTCCTACGAGCAGTACTTC
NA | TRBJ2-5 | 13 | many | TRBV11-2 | CASNLAHQETQYF | TGTGCCAGCAATCTAGCGCACCAAGAGACCCAGTACTTC
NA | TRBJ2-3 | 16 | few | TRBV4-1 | CASSQVRSLDTDTQYF | TGCGCCAGCAGCCAAGTACGTTCCCTGGACACAGATACGCAGTATTTT
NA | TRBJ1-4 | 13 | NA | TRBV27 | CASSLRLNEKLFF | TGTGCCAGCAGTTTACGACTTAATGAAAAACTGTTTTTT
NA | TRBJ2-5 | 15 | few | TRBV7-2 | CASSTVSWSQETQYF | TGTGCCAGCAGCACCGTGTCTTGGTCCCAAGAGACCCAGTACTTC
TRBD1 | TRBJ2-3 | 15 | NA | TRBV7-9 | CASSTGQGEADTQYF | TGTGCCAGCAGCACGGGACAGGGGGAGGCAGATACGCAGTATTTT
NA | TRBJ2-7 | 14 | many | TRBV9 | CASSVAGASYEQYF | TGTGCCAGCAGCGTAGCGGGGGCCTCCTACGAGCAGTACTTC
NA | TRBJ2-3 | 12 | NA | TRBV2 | CASRDGGYTQYF | TGTGCCAGCAGGGACGGGGGATATACGCAGTATTTT
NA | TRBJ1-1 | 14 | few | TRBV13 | CASSSDRVSTEAFF | TGTGCCAGCAGCTCCGATAGGGTGTCCACTGAAGCTTTCTTT
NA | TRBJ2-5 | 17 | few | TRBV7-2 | CASSLALGFSVRETQYF | TGTGCCAGCAGCTTAGCGCTGGGCTTTAGCGTGCGAGAGACCCAGTACTTC
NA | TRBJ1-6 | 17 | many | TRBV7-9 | CASSRPMGTSYNSPLHF | TGTGCCAGCAGCCGTCCGATGGGGACCTCCTATAATTCACCCCTCCACTTT
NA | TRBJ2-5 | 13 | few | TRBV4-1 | CASSQETQETQYF | TGCGCCAGCAGCCAAGAAACCCAAGAGACCCAGTACTTC
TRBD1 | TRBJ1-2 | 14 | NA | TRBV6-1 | CASSRRDRTYGYTF | TGTGCCAGCAGTCGCCGGGACAGGACCTATGGCTACACCTTC
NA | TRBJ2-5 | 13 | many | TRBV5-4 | CATSQVLGETQYF | TGTGCCACCTCACAGGTTCTCGGAGAGACCCAGTACTTC
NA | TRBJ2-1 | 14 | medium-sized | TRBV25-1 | CASSQSDFYNEQFF | TGTGCCAGCAGTCAGTCCGACTTCTACAATGAGCAGTTCTTC
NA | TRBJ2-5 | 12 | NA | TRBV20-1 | CSAYRDQETQYF | TGCAGTGCCTACAGGGATCAAGAGACCCAGTACTTC
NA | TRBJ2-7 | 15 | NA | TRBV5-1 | CASSWGSTTSYEQYF | TGCGCCAGCAGCTGGGGAAGTACCACCTCCTACGAGCAGTACTTC
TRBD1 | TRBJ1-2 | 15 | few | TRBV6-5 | CASSPKGAPPMGYTF | TGTGCCAGCAGTCCGAAGGGGGCTCCCCCGATGGGCTACACCTTC
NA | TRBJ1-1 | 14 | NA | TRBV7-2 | CASSSLFFGTEAFF | TGTGCCAGCAGCTCGTTGTTTTTCGGGACTGAAGCTTTCTTT
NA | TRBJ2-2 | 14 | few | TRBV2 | CASRGPLNTGELFF | TGTGCCAGCAGGGGACCGCTGAACACCGGGGAGCTGTTTTTT
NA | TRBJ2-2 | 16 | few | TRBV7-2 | CASSLGQGGALGELFF | TGTGCCAGCAGCTTAGGACAGGGAGGGGCTTTAGGGGAGCTGTTTTTT
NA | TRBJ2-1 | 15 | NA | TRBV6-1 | CASSADRGLSREQFF | TGTGCCAGCAGTGCGGATCGCGGACTCTCGCGGGAGCAGTTCTTC
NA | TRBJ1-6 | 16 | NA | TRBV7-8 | CASSLGGRLRGSPLHF | TGTGCCAGCAGCTTAGGTGGCAGGCTAAGGGGGTCACCCCTCCACTTT
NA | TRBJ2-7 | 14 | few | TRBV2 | CASSIPLGTNEQYF | TGTGCCAGCAGTATTCCCCTCGGGACGAACGAGCAGTACTTC
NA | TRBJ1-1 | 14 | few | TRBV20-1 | CSAIRGGADTEAFF | TGCAGTGCCATTCGCGGGGGGGCAGACACTGAAGCTTTCTTT
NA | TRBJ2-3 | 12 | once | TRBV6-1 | CASGRNTDTQYF | TGTGCCAGCGGCAGAAACACAGATACGCAGTATTTT
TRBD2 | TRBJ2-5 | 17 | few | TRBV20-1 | CSASPAGRGALQETQYF | TGCAGTGCTTCCCCCGCGGGGCGGGGGGCCCTCCAAGAGACCCAGTACTTC
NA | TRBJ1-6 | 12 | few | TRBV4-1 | CASSHSRSPLHF | TGCGCCAGCAGCCACTCAAGATCACCCCTCCACTTT
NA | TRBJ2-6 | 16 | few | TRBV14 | CASSQVGGLGANVLTF | TGTGCCAGCAGCCAAGTCGGCGGGTTAGGGGCCAACGTCCTGACTTTC
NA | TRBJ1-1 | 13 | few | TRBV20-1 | CSASPGTNTEAFF | TGCAGTGCTAGCCCAGGGACGAACACTGAAGCTTTCTTT
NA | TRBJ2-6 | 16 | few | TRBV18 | CASSPRGGTGANVLTF | TGTGCCAGCTCACCGCGTGGGGGGACCGGGGCCAACGTCCTGACTTTC
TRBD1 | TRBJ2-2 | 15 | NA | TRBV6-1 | CASRPGQTNTGELFF | TGTGCCAGCAGACCGGGACAGACGAACACCGGGGAGCTGTTTTTT
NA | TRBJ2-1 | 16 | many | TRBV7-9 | CASSLIGDSSGNEQFF | TGTGCCAGCAGCTTAATCGGGGATTCGTCGGGCAATGAGCAGTTCTTC
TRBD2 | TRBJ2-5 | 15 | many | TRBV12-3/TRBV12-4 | CASSSYGSGKETQYF | TGTGCCAGCAGTTCCTATGGTAGCGGGAAAGAGACCCAGTACTTC
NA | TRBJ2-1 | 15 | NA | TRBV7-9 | CASSSDDTAYNEQFF | TGTGCCAGCAGCTCGGACGACACCGCTTACAATGAGCAGTTCTTC